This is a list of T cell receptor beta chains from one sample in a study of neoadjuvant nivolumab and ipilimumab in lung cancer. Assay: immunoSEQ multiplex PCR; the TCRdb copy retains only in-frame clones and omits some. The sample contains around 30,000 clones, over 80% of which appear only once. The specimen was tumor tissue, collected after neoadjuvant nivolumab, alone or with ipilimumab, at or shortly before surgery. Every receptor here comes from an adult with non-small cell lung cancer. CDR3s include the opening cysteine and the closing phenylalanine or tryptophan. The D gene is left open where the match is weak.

DNA: TGTGCCAGCAGCCGACTAGCGGACTCAGATACGCAGTATTTT
CDR3: CASSRLADSDTQYF
D: TRBD2
V: TRBV5-8
J: TRBJ2-3

DNA: TGTGCCAGCTCACCATACGGGAATAGCAATCAGCCCCAGCATTTT
CDR3: CASSPYGNSNQPQHF
D: -
V: TRBV18
J: TRBJ1-5

DNA: TGCAGTGCTCACAGGTCCCGGGAGCAGTACTTC
CDR3: CSAHRSREQYF
D: -
V: TRBV20-1
J: TRBJ2-7

DNA: TGTGCCAGCAGCTTTTGGGGGGGGACCACTGAAGCTTTCTTT
CDR3: CASSFWGGTTEAFF
D: -
V: TRBV5-6
J: TRBJ1-1

DNA: TGTGCCAGCGCACCGGGACAGTTCGGCTACACCTTC
CDR3: CASAPGQFGYTF
D: TRBD1
V: TRBV6-1
J: TRBJ1-2

DNA: TGTGCCAGCAGCTTAGGGGCCAGGGGGAAAGATACGCAGTATTTT
CDR3: CASSLGARGKDTQYF
D: TRBD1
V: TRBV5-8
J: TRBJ2-3

DNA: TGTGCCAGCAGCTTAGGACAGGGCAATCAGCCCCAGCATTTT
CDR3: CASSLGQGNQPQHF
D: -
V: TRBV7-2
J: TRBJ1-5

DNA: TGCGCCAGCAGCTTGACAGGGCGGGAGGCCCCCTACAATGAGCAGTTCTTC
CDR3: CASSLTGREAPYNEQFF
D: TRBD2
V: TRBV5-1
J: TRBJ2-1

DNA: TGTGCCAGCAGCTTAGCGCTCGGTGGAGATTCCTACGAGCAGTACTTC
CDR3: CASSLALGGDSYEQYF
D: -
V: TRBV7-9
J: TRBJ2-7

DNA: TGTGCCAGCAGTTTAAGCGTTGACACCAGCTATGGCTACACCTTC
CDR3: CASSLSVDTSYGYTF
D: -
V: TRBV27
J: TRBJ1-2

DNA: TGTGCCAGCAGTCCCACAGGACAGGTTTTTGGCTACACCTTC
CDR3: CASSPTGQVFGYTF
D: TRBD1
V: TRBV2
J: TRBJ1-2

DNA: TGTGCCAGCTCACCATATTTGGGCCGAGAAGAGACCCAGTACTTC
CDR3: CASSPYLGREETQYF
D: -
V: TRBV18
J: TRBJ2-5

DNA: TGTGCCACCAGCAGGGACAGGGGGCCATACGAGCAGTACTTC
CDR3: CATSRDRGPYEQYF
D: TRBD1
V: TRBV15
J: TRBJ2-7